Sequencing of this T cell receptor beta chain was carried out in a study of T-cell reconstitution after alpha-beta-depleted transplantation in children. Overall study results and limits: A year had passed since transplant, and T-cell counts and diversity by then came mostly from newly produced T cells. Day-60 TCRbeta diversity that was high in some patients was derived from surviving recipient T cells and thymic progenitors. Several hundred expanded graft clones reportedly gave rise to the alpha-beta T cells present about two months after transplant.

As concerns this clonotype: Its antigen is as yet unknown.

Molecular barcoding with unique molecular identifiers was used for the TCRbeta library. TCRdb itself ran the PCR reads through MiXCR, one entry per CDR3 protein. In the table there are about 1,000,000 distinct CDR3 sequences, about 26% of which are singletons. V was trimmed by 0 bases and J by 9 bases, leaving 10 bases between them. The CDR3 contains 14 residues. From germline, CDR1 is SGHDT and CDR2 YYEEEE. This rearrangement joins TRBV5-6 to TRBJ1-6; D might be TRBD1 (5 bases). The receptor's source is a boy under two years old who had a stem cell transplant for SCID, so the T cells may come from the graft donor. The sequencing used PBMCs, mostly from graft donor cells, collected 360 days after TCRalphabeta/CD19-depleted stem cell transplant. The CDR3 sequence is CASSLGGGTSPLHF. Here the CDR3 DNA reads TGTGCCAGCAGCTTGGGGGGGGGTACTTCACCCCTCCACTTT.